This T cell receptor beta chain stems from a study of T cell repertoires in cytomegalovirus infection. Across the whole study: Evidence of both CMV infection and a matching HLA type came from public TCR beta signatures.

Regarding this clonotype: Its target is not known.

Overall study findings and caveats: The ex vivo response showed dominance by HLA-C-restricted CMV-specific TCR beta clonotypes. Based on cumulative public TCR beta family frequency, carriers of CMV plus the relevant HLA were identified.

Using its own MiXCR run on the reads, TCRdb lists one record per CDR3 protein. The sample has a few hundred thousand distinct CDR3 sequences, roughly a sixth seen once. The V gene's germline CDR1 is SGHKS and CDR2 YYEKEE (reference sequence). The CDR3 consists of 14 residues. V was clipped by 2 bases and J by 4 bases; unmatched bases: 3. The sample was PBMCs. The clonotype comes from a human donor in good health (CMV status not recorded). Some clones in this sample may be carry-over from other donors' samples. J is TRBJ2-1 and V is TRBV5-5, with TRBD1 identical over 7 bases. Here the CDR3 reads CASSLTTGYNEQFF. In nucleotides, the CDR3 is TGTGCCAGCAGCTTAACGACAGGGTACAATGAGCAGTTCTTC.